The 9 T cell receptor beta chains given below trace back to one sample, sequenced in a study of blood T cell repertoires in COVID-19. The data were produced by immunoSEQ multiplex PCR, yet TCRdb's version contains in-frame clones alone and is incomplete. The sample has under 250,000 clones, 88% seen once. The sequenced sample consisted of peripheral blood. These receptor sequences come from a woman in her 30s with COVID-19, enrolled during active disease.

J is TRBJ1-6 and V is TRBV6-6; TRBD1 aligns across 7 bases. Trimming cost V 2 bases and J 7 bases; bases outside gene matches: 5. The CDR3 sequence is 15 residues long. Per the germline V gene, CDR1 is MNHNY and CDR2 is SVGAGI (reference sequence). The CDR3 DNA reads TGTGCCAGCAGTTACCGGACAGGCGAGAATTCACCCCTCCACTTT. This gives the protein CASSYRTGENSPLHF.

The chain joins TRBV5-1 to TRBJ2-1; a weak D match, TRBD2 (5 bases). The CDR3 runs to 13 residues. Germline V lookup: CDR1 SGHRS, CDR2 YFSETQ. The V end lost 4 bases, the J end lost 8 bases, and 13 bases lay between the germline ends. This chain's CDR3 is CASSPGIRDEQFF. As DNA, the CDR3 is TGCGCCAGCAGCCCCGGGATAAGGGATGAGCAGTTCTTC. Full variable domain (remainder filled in from reference TRBV5-1 and TRBJ2-1): KAGVTQTPRYLIKTRGQQVTLSCSPISGHRSVSWYQQTPGQGLQFLFEYFSETQRNKGNFPGRFSGRQFSNSRSEMNVSTLELGDSALYLCASSPGIRDEQFFGPGTRLTVL.

The J gene is TRBJ1-6, the V gene TRBV6-2 or TRBV6-3; unclear D gene. This CDR3 is 13 amino acids long. Trimming shortened V by 4 bases and J by 7 bases, and 8 bases separated the two germline ends. Germline V CDR1 and CDR2: MNHEY, SVGEGT. Here the CDR3 reads CASSSFRNSPLHF. The CDR3 coding sequence is TGTGCCAGCAGTTCCTTCAGGAATTCACCCCTCCACTTT.

V is TRBV7-2 and J is TRBJ1-1, with 8 positions matching TRBD1. The CDR3 contains 15 residues. V was pared by 5 bases and J by 5 bases, with 10 bases of the junction left unmatched. The germline V gene has CDR1 SGHTA and CDR2 FQGNSA. The CDR3 is CASSPRTGGFTEAFF. For the CDR3, the DNA is TGTGCCAGCAGCCCCCGAACAGGGGGTTTTACTGAAGCTTTCTTT.

In this sample, this clone turned up a few times. The V call is TRBV10-3, the J call TRBJ2-5, with D unresolved. V gave up 9 bases and J gave up 13 bases, with 12 bases separating them. This CDR3 is built from 9 residues. From germline, CDR1 is ENHRY and CDR2 SYGVKD. Written as DNA, the CDR3 is TGTGCCATTCCTAGGAGTCGGTACTTC. It is translated as CAIPRSRYF.

The chain couples TRBV6-5 to TRBJ2-7, with 8 bases lining up with TRBD2. Germline V gives CDR1 MNHEY, CDR2 SVGAGI. V lost 9 bases and J lost 3; bases outside the gene matches: 10. The CDR3 covers 14 residues. CDR3 region: CASASGGRRYEQYV. The CDR3 bases are TGTGCCAGTGCCTCGGGGGGGCGCCGCTACGAGCAGTACGTC.

The DNA of the CDR3 is TGTGCCAGCAGCGGACGTTCGGGACAGGGGGAGACCCAGTACTTC. Amino acids: CASSGRSGQGETQYF. J is TRBJ2-5 and V is TRBV2; 10 positions match TRBD1. J lost 5 bases, V lost 6 bases, and 9 bases had no gene match. CDR3 length: 15 amino acids. In germline, CDR1 is SNHLY, CDR2 FYNNEI.

This chain connects TRBV9 to TRBJ1-4; perhaps TRBD1 as D (5 bases). V was cut by 0 bases and J by 8 bases, with 20 bases left in between. Germline V lookup: CDR1 SGDLS, CDR2 YYNGEE. The CDR3 has 17 amino acids. DNA of the CDR3: TGTGCCAGCAGCGTAGAGGGAGGGGCGGGGATAAGCGAAAAACTGTTTTTT. Amino acid sequence: CASSVEGGAGISEKLFF.

V usage is TRBV4-3 and J usage is TRBJ1-1; TRBD1 matches at 10 bases. The CDR3 is 17 amino acids. Germline CDR1 and CDR2: LGHNA and YSLEER. V dropped 0 bases and J dropped 3; count of bases not matched to a gene: 7. DNA for the CDR3: TGCGCCAGCAGCCAAGAAATATCAGACAGGGGGCACACTGAAGCTTTCTTT. It encodes CASSQEISDRGHTEAFF.